Listed here are 4 T cell receptor beta chains from one sample, sequenced in a study of blood T cell repertoires in COVID-19. Assay used: immunoSEQ multiplex PCR; TCRdb lists only in-frame clones, some missing. The top ten clones hold just over 8% of a sample with 490,000 or so clones, 75% to 90% of them seen once. Sequencing was done on a sample of PBMCs or T cells enriched from blood (not recorded which). These receptors all come from a woman aged 55 to 70 who had recovered from COVID-19.

This chain connects TRBV2 to TRBJ1-2; 9 bases map to TRBD1. This CDR3 has 16 residues. Germline V gene lookup returns CDR1 SNHLY and CDR2 FYNNEI. V lost 4 bases to trimming and J lost 3 bases; unmatched junction nucleotides: 9. CDR3 residues: CASSGSFRQGDYGYTF. The CDR3 DNA reads as TGTGCCAGCAGTGGGAGTTTTCGACAGGGGGACTATGGCTACACCTTC. The complete variable domain, with remaining parts taken from reference TRBV2 and TRBJ1-2, reads EPEVTQTPSHQVTQMGQEVILRCVPISNHLYFYWYRQILGQKVEFLVSFYNNEISEKSEIFDDQFSVERPDGSNFTLKIRSTKLEDSAMYFCASSGSFRQGDYGYTFGSGTRLTVV.

The J gene is TRBJ1-6, the V gene TRBV11-3; possibly TRBD1 for D (6 bases). Looked up from germline, CDR1 is SGHNT and CDR2 is YENEEA. CDR3 length equals 12 residues. Trimming left V 6 bases short and J 13 bases short, with 13 bases between. DNA for the CDR3: TGTGCCAGCAGGTTCACAGGGTCTCCCCTCCACTTT. It is translated as CASRFTGSPLHF.

Only one count was recorded for this clone. The chain links TRBV30 to TRBJ1-1; D perhaps matches TRBD1 (6 bases). V was cut by 0 bases and J by 10 bases, with 9 bases left in between. Per germline, CDR1 GTSNPN and CDR2 SVGIG (reference sequence). This CDR3 spans 11 amino acids. This CDR3 is CAWSVVGAAFF. The CDR3 region has the DNA TGTGCCTGGAGTGTAGTGGGGGCAGCTTTCTTT.

The CDR3 protein is CASGLVTSDGYTF. In nucleotides, the CDR3 is TGTGCTAGTGGTTTGGTTACTAGCGATGGCTACACCTTC. V is TRBV12-5 and J is TRBJ1-2; D gene unclear. The CDR3 spans 13 residues. V gave up 0 bases and J gave up 6 bases, with 8 bases separating them. Per germline, CDR1 LGHNT and CDR2 FRNRAP.